This TCR beta chain was sequenced for a study of PD-L1 blockade in urothelial cancer. Study background: Blood drawn 3 weeks (second dose) and 6 weeks after treatment start was analyzed.

TCRdb keeps only in-frame clones here, not all; method: immunoSEQ multiplex PCR. The sample contains approximately 71,000 clones, roughly 84% of which appear only once. Indicated time point: pretreatment peripheral blood. Locally advanced or metastatic urothelial carcinoma was diagnosed in the patients. Peripheral blood mononuclear cells were collected from every patient before and during treatment, yielding between 1 and 8 samples per patient. Germline V lookup: CDR1 SGDLS, CDR2 YYNGEE. V lost 0 bases, J lost 2 bases, and 7 bases stayed unmatched. CDR3 length: 16 amino acids. The origin of this receptor is a woman in her 70s with urothelial cancer. Sequenced material: PBMCs, taken around atezolizumab (anti-PD-L1) treatment. This sequence joins TRBV9 and TRBJ1-1; the match to TRBD1 covers 7 bases. The CDR3 nucleotides read TGTGCCAGCAGCGTAGGCTGGTACAGGGGTAACACTGAAGCTTTCTTT. Protein sequence: CASSVGWYRGNTEAFF.